The clone carrying this T cell receptor beta chain has a handful of counts. Authors' methods: How many nucleated cells were present was estimated from reference gene primer amplification. The protocol was immunoSEQ multiplex PCR, while the TCRdb copy is restricted to in-frame clones and leaves out a portion. The DNA was the basis for D and trimming; V, J and clone size are from that table. Of about 170,000 clones listed, 70% to 85% are singletons. These data are taken from a study of blood T cell repertoires in COVID-19. Study information: Acute and convalescent COVID-19 specimens originated in the United States, Italy and Spain. T cells, B-cell-depleted T cells, or PBMCs supplied cDNA or gDNA.

CDR1 and CDR2 from the germline V gene are KGHSH and LQKENI. The ends lost 6 bases at V and 3 bases at J; junction bases unmatched: 6. This CDR3 comprises 14 residues. The chain employs TRBV18 and TRBJ1-1; TRBD1 aligns across 8 bases. Sequencing input: peripheral blood. The receptor was derived from a woman at least 80 years old with acute or convalescent COVID-19. CDR3 amino acids: CASSRQTGDTEAFF. Here the CDR3 DNA reads TGTGCCAGCTCTCGACAGACAGGGGACACTGAAGCTTTCTTT.